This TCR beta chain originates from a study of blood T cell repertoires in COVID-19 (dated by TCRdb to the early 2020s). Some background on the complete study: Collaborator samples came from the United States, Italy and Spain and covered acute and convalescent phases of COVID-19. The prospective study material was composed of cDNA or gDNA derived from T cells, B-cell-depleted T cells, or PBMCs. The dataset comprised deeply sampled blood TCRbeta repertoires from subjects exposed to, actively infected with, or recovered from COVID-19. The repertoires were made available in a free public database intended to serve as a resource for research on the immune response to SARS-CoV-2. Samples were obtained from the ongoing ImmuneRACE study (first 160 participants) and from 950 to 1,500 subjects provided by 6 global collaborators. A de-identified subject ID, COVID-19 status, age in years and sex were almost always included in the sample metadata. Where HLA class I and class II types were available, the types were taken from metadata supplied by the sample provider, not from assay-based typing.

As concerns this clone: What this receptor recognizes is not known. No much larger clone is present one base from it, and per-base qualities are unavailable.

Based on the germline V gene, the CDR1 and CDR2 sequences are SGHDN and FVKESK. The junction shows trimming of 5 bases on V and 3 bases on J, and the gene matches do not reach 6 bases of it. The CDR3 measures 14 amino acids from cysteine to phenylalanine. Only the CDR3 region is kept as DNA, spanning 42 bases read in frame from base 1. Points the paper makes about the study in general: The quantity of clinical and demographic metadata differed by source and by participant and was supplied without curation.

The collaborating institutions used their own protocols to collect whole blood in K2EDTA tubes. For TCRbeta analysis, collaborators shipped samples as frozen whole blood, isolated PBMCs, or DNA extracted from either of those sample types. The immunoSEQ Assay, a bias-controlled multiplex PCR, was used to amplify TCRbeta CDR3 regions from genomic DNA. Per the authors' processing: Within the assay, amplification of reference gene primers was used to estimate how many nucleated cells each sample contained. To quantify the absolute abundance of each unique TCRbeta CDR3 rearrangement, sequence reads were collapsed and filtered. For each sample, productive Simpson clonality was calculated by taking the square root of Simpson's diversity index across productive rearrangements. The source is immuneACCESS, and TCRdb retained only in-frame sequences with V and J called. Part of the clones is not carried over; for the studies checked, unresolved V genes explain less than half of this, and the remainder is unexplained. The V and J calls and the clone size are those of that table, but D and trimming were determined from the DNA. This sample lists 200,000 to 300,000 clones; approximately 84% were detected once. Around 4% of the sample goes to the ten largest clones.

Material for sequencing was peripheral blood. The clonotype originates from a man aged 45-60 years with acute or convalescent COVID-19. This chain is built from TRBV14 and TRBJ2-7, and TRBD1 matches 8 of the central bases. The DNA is TGTGCCAGCAGCGTTAGGACAGGGAACTACGAGCAGTACTTC. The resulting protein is CASSVRTGNYEQYF.